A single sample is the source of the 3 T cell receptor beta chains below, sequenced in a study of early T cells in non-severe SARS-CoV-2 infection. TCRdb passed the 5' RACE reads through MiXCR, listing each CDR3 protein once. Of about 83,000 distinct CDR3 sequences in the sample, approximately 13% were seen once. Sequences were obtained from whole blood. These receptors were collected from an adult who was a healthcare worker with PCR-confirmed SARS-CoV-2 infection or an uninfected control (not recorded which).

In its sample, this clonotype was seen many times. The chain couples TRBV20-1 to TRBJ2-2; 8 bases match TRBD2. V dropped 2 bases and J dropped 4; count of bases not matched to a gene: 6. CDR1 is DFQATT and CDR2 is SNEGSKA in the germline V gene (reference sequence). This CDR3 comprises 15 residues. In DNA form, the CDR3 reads TGCAGTGCTAGAACGGGAGGGCCGATCACCGGGGAGCTGTTTTTT. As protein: CSARTGGPITGELFF.

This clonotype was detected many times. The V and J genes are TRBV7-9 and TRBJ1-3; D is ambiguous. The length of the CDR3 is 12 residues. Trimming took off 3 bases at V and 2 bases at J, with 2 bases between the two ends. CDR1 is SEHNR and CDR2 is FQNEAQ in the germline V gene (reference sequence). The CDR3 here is CASSLAGNTIYF. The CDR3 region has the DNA TGTGCCAGCAGCTTGGCTGGAAACACCATATATTTT.

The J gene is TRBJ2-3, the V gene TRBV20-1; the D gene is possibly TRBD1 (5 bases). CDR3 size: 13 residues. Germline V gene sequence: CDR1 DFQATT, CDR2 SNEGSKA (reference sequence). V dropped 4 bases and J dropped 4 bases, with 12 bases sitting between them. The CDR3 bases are TGCAGTGCTATATTCAGGGCGTCAGATACGCAGTATTTT. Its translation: CSAIFRASDTQYF.